A single sample is the source of the 17 T cell receptor beta chains below, sequenced in a study of shared clonotypes between healthy human individuals. TCRdb keeps only in-frame clones here, not all; method: immunoSEQ multiplex PCR. The sample yields under 2,500,000 clones, roughly 95% seen once. The specimen sequenced was naive CD4+ T cells sorted from blood. Subset defined: CD45RA+ positively selected. The receptors stem from a young man in good health.

This clone was seen a single time. V gene TRBV28 combines with J gene TRBJ1-1; D is ambiguous. Trimming left V 2 bases short and J 1 base short, with 14 bases between. The germline CDR1 and CDR2 sequences are MDHEN and SYDVKM. This CDR3 region has 16 residues. In DNA form, the CDR3 reads TGTGCCAGCAGTTTAGGTGTCGCCGGGAAGAACACTGAAGCTTTCTTT. Its protein is CASSLGVAGKNTEAFF.

The chain uses TRBV19 and TRBJ1-5; TRBD1 matches 7 bases. The germline V gene encodes CDR1 LNHDA and CDR2 SQIVND (reference sequence). With V trimmed by 7 bases and J by 3 bases, 6 bases remained unmatched. The CDR3 has 14 residues. The CDR3 protein is CASTITGVNQPQHF. DNA for the CDR3: TGTGCCAGTACCATTACAGGGGTCAATCAGCCCCAGCATTTT.

The rearrangement joins TRBV27 to TRBJ1-2, with D maybe TRBD1 (6 bases). V lost 5 bases, J lost 8 bases, and 12 bases lay in between. Per germline, CDR1 MNHEY and CDR2 SMNVEV (reference sequence). The CDR3 runs 12 residues. The CDR3 is CASSPNGGGYTF. The CDR3 DNA reads as TGTGCCAGCAGTCCTAACGGGGGCGGCTACACCTTC.

This clone has just one count. V and J are TRBV11-1 and TRBJ2-5; 9 bases agree with TRBD2. The CDR3 has 15 amino acids. V gave up 3 bases and J gave up 5 bases; unmatched junction bases: 7. The germline V gene has CDR1 SGHAT and CDR2 FQDESV (reference sequence). CDR3 DNA: TGTGCCAGCAGCTTCTCCGGCGGGGGGGCCGAGACCCAGTACTTC. Its protein is CASSFSGGGAETQYF.

This clone was picked up one time. The rearrangement joins TRBV6-1 to TRBJ1-1; D might be TRBD1 (5 bases). Germline lookup yields CDR1 MNHNS and CDR2 SASEGT. V dropped 1 base and J dropped 2 bases, with 11 bases sitting between them. The CDR3 runs 15 residues. The DNA for the CDR3 is TGTGCCAGCAGTGAAGTAGCAGGGATCAACACTGAAGCTTTCTTT. Protein product: CASSEVAGINTEAFF.

The chain is built from TRBV7-2 and TRBJ2-5; D is perhaps TRBD1 or TRBD2 (7 bases each). There are 15 residues in the CDR3. The ends were cut back, 5 bases at V and 0 bases at J, with 13 bases in the middle. Germline assignment: CDR1 SGHTA and CDR2 FQGNSA. CDR3 region: CASSPGGGNQETQYF. The CDR3 region has the DNA TGTGCCAGCAGCCCAGGGGGGGGAAACCAAGAGACCCAGTACTTC.

The J gene is TRBJ2-1, the V gene TRBV6-5; TRBD2 matches at 9 bases. Trimming removed 6 bases from V and 9 bases from J; junction bases left unmatched: 9. The CDR3 totals 14 residues. Per germline, CDR1 MNHEY and CDR2 SVGAGI. The CDR3 is CASRSGRRGAEQFF. CDR3 nucleotide sequence: TGTGCCAGCAGGAGCGGGAGGCGAGGAGCTGAGCAGTTCTTC.

This clone appeared a single time. The chain links TRBV6-6 to TRBJ2-3; no definite D call. Germline CDR1 is MNHNY and CDR2 is SVGAGI (reference sequence). This CDR3 contains 14 residues. V was pared by 7 bases and J by 1 base, with 12 bases between. CDR3 protein: CASNARVGTDTQYF. CDR3 nucleotide sequence: TGTGCCAGCAACGCCCGGGTTGGCACAGATACGCAGTATTTT.

Only one count was recorded for this clone. The gene calls are TRBV14 and TRBJ1-6; D gene unclear. The length of the CDR3 is 15 residues. Trimming pared 0 bases from V and 7 bases from J, leaving 10 bases between. Germline CDR1 is SGHDN and CDR2 is FVKESK. The CDR3 DNA reads TGTGCCAGCAGCCAAGACCTAAGTAAGAATTCACCCCTCCACTTT. The encoded protein is CASSQDLSKNSPLHF.

This chain links TRBV7-9 with TRBJ2-5; 12 bases map to TRBD2. CDR3 length equals 15 residues. Germline loops: CDR1 SEHNR, CDR2 FQNEAQ (reference sequence). Trimming removed 5 bases from V and 4 bases from J; junction bases left unmatched: 5. The DNA of the CDR3 is TGTGCCAGCAGCCGGACTAGCGGGGTATCAGAGACCCAGTACTTC. It encodes CASSRTSGVSETQYF.

DNA for the CDR3: TGTGCCAGTAGTAAGGGACAGGGTTTTTCGAATCAGCCCCAGCATTTT. Translation: CASSKGQGFSNQPQHF. This chain uses TRBV19 with TRBJ1-5, with 9 bases fitting TRBD1. This CDR3 has 16 amino acids. Trimming took 4 bases from V and 4 from J; bases not matched to a gene: 8. Germline loops: CDR1 LNHDA, CDR2 SQIVND (reference sequence).

The chain employs TRBV7-3 and TRBJ1-1; maybe TRBD1 (6 bases). The CDR3 sequence is 19 residues long. CDR1 is SGHTA, CDR2 FQGTGA, per germline. V was trimmed by 5 bases and J by 2 bases, leaving 27 bases between them. CDR3 amino acids: CASSHEPAGAGALNTEAFF. Written as DNA, the CDR3 is TGTGCCAGCAGCCACGAACCCGCAGGGGCTGGGGCCCTAAACACTGAAGCTTTCTTT. Supplemented by reference TRBV7-3 and TRBJ1-1, the full variable domain reads GAGVSQTPSNKVTEKGKYVELRCDPISGHTALYWYRQSLGQGPEFLIYFQGTGAADDSGLPNDRFFAVRPEGSVSTLKIQRTERGDSAVYLCASSHEPAGAGALNTEAFFGQGTRLTVV.

V usage is TRBV5-1 and J usage is TRBJ1-5; D uncertain. V was pared by 0 bases and J by 5 bases, with 6 bases between. There are 13 residues in the CDR3. Germline CDR1 SGHRS, CDR2 YFSETQ. Here the CDR3 reads CASSLGQDQPQHF. The CDR3 DNA is TGCGCCAGCAGCTTGGGACAAGATCAGCCCCAGCATTTT.

The rearrangement joins TRBV2 to TRBJ2-3; 9 bases agree with TRBD2. Germline V gene data show CDR1 as SNHLY and CDR2 as FYNNEI. The ends lost 6 bases at V and 0 bases at J; junction bases unmatched: 10. This CDR3 comprises 17 residues. The CDR3 sequence is CASRYRTSESSTDTQYF. In DNA form, the CDR3 reads TGTGCCAGCAGATATAGGACTAGCGAGTCTAGCACAGATACGCAGTATTTT.

The chain employs TRBV2 and TRBJ1-6; D ambiguous. Trimming took 7 bases from V and 5 from J, leaving 6 bases between them. Germline V gene data show CDR1 as SNHLY and CDR2 as FYNNEI. This CDR3 is 12 amino acids long. The CDR3, as DNA: TGTGCCAGCAACCCAGATAATTCACCCCTCCACTTT. Protein product: CASNPDNSPLHF.

The chain employs TRBV2 and TRBJ2-1; either TRBD1 or TRBD2 may fit D (5 bases each). This CDR3 has 11 residues. V lost 5 bases to trimming and J lost 13 bases, with 12 bases between them. The germline V gene encodes CDR1 SNHLY and CDR2 FYNNEI. The CDR3 loop reads CASSRQWDQFF. The DNA for the CDR3 is TGTGCCAGCAGTAGGCAGTGGGACCAGTTCTTC.

The rearrangement joins TRBV7-2 to TRBJ2-1; TRBD2 matches 8 bases. The J segment lost 4 bases and the V segment lost 0 bases, leaving 11 bases of the junction unmatched. There are 18 residues in the CDR3. The germline V gene encodes CDR1 SGHTA and CDR2 FQGNSA. As DNA, the CDR3 is TGTGCCAGCAGCTTAGCGAAGGTCGCGGGAGGACTTTACAATGAGCAGTTCTTC. This sequence encodes CASSLAKVAGGLYNEQFF.